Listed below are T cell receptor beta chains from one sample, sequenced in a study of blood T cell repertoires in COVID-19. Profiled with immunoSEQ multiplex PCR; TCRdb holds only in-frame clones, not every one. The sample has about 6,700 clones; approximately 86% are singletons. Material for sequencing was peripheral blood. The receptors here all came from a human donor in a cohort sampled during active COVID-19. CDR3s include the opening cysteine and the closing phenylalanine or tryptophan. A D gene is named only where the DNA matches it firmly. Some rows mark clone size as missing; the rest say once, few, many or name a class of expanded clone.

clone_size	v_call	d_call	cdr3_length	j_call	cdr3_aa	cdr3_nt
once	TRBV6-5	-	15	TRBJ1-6	CASSTTGTRNSPLHF	TGTGCCAGCAGTACTACAGGGACGAGGAATTCACCCCTCCACTTT
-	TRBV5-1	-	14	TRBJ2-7	CASSGGTGIYEQYF	TGCGCCAGCAGCGGGGGAACAGGGATCTACGAGCAGTACTTC
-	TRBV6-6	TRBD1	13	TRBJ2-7	CASRATGNYEQYF	TGTGCCAGCAGGGCGACAGGGAACTACGAGCAGTACTTC
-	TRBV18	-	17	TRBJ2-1	CASKPSPGIHSYNEQFF	TGTGCCAGCAAACCCAGTCCAGGGATCCACTCCTACAATGAGCAGTTCTTC
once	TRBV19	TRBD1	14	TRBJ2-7	CASSVGTGPYEQYF	TGTGCCAGTAGCGTCGGGACAGGGCCCTACGAGCAGTACTTC
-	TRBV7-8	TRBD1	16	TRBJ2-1	CASTPGIGTAYNEQFF	TGTGCCAGCACCCCTGGGATCGGGACAGCCTACAATGAGCAGTTCTTC
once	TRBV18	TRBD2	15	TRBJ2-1	CASSPPQRGGREQFF	TGTGCCAGCTCACCACCCCAGCGGGGGGGCCGGGAGCAGTTCTTC
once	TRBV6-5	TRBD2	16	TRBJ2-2	CASSYRLAGATGELFF	TGTGCCAGCAGCTACCGACTAGCGGGAGCCACCGGGGAGCTGTTTTTT
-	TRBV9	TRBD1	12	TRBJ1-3	CASNRGGNTIYF	TGTGCCAGCAACAGGGGAGGAAACACCATATATTTT
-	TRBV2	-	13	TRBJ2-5	CASTRAPRETQYF	TGTGCCAGCACCCGAGCCCCGAGGGAGACCCAGTACTTC
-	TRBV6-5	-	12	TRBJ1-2	CASSPGQGGYTF	TGTGCCAGTAGTCCCGGCCAGGGAGGCTACACCTTC
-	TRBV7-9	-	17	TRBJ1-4	CASSSSGGGSTNEKLFF	TGTGCCAGCAGCTCCTCCGGCGGGGGCTCAACTAATGAAAAACTGTTTTTT
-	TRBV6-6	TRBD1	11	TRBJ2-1	CASSLGQGKFF	TGTGCCAGCAGTTTGGGACAGGGGAAGTTCTTC
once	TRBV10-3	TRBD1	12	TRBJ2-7	CAISAGQDEQYF	TGTGCCATCAGCGCTGGACAGGACGAGCAGTACTTC
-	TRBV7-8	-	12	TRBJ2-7	CASSLQYYEQYF	TGTGCCAGCAGCTTACAGTACTACGAGCAGTACTTC
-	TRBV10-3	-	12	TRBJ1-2	CAISGDTNGYTF	TGTGCCATCAGTGGGGACACGAATGGCTACACCTTC
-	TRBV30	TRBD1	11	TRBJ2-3	CATGATDTQYF	TGTGCGACAGGGGCTACAGATACGCAGTATTTT